The clone carrying this T cell receptor (beta chain) was detected a few times. The antigen is undetermined. The missing CDR3 end, 3 residues past where the read stops, is filled in from the germline J gene. The source of the sample is a study of T cell clonality in common variable immunodeficiency. General observations from the study: CVID subjects showed higher TCRbeta clonality than healthy controls. Reportedly, TCR beta sequences from common variable immunodeficiency showed fewer deletions and N-nucleotide insertions.

Equal genomic DNA amounts from CVID and control samples were sequenced. Data came from immunoSEQ multiplex PCR; TCRdb stores just in-frame clones and leaves some out. Singletons are absent from the sample, which has 15,000 to 25,000 clones. Germline CDR1 reads SNHLY; CDR2 reads FYNNEI. V was shortened by 8 bases and J by 0 bases, with 16 bases between the two germline ends. This CDR3 comprises 16 residues. This sequence was found in a human donor with common variable immunodeficiency. The genes are TRBV2 and TRBJ2-2, with D perhaps TRBD1 or TRBD2 (5 bases each). The material sequenced was peripheral blood mononuclear cells. The DNA read from the CDR3 is TGTGCCAGCTATGGGAGAGGGGAGACGAACACCGGGGAG. Translation gives CASYGRGETNTGE. The whole CDR3 is CASYGRGETNTGELFF.